The 20 T cell receptor beta chains below were found in one sample sequenced in a study of cytomegalovirus exposure and HLA in healthy donors. PCR employed 60 Vbeta and 13 Jbeta primers. The assay was immunoSEQ multiplex PCR, and TCRdb's table has in-frame clones only and misses some. The sample includes about 92,000 clones, about 83% of them seen just once. Sequencing used PBMCs. Receptor source: a woman younger than 30 in good health and CMV-seropositive.

The chain has TRBV7-9 and TRBJ2-5, with a possible D match to TRBD1 (6 bases). CDR1 SEHNR and CDR2 FQNEAQ come from the germline V gene (reference sequence). V lost 5 bases, J lost 5 bases, and 15 bases lay in between. This CDR3 is 14 amino acids long. The CDR3: CASSILNRDETQYF. CDR3 nucleotide sequence: TGTGCCAGCAGCATATTAAACAGGGACGAGACCCAGTACTTC. The variable domain in full, completed from reference TRBV7-9 and TRBJ2-5, reads DTGVSQNPRHKITKRGQNVTFRCDPISEHNRLYWYRQTLGQGPEFLTYFQNEAQLEKSRLLSDRFSAERPKGSFSTLEIQRTEQGDSAMYLCASSILNRDETQYFGPGTRLLVL.

The CDR3 reads CSVELAGVQDTQYF. The CDR3 DNA reads TGCAGCGTTGAGCTAGCGGGAGTTCAAGATACGCAGTATTTT. The chain has TRBV29-1 and TRBJ2-3, with 10 bases matching TRBD2. Germline V lookup: CDR1 SQVTM, CDR2 ANQGSEA. This CDR3 region has 14 residues. The V segment lost 3 bases and the J segment 5 bases; nucleotides outside the gene matches: 5.

This clone has just one count. This chain links TRBV5-8 with TRBJ2-7, with D possibly matching TRBD1 (5 bases). CDR3 length: 14 amino acids. Germline lookup yields CDR1 SGHTS and CDR2 YDEGEE. V gave up 3 bases and J gave up 5 bases, with 15 bases separating them. The CDR3 sequence: CASSYGQGIDEQYF. As DNA, the CDR3 is TGTGCCAGCAGCTACGGGCAGGGCATAGACGAGCAGTACTTC.

This clone was counted a few times. The chain combines TRBV6-6 with TRBJ1-1; 9 nucleotides line up with TRBD1. Trimming removed 7 bases from V and 7 bases from J; junction bases left unmatched: 7. The CDR3 covers 13 residues. Per germline, CDR1 MNHNY and CDR2 SVGAGI (reference sequence). As DNA, the CDR3 is TGTGCCAGCACCGACAGGGGGGACAGTGAAGCTTTCTTT. This translates into CASTDRGDSEAFF.

The rearrangement joins TRBV28 to TRBJ2-7, with TRBD2 identical over 10 bases. CDR3 length: 16 residues. The trim removed 5 bases at V and 2 bases at J, leaving 9 bases unmatched. From germline, CDR1 is MDHEN and CDR2 SYDVKM. CDR3 region: CASSSGTSEAPYEQYF. In nucleotides, the CDR3 is TGTGCCAGCAGTAGCGGGACTAGCGAGGCCCCCTACGAGCAGTACTTC.

The chain employs TRBV5-6 and TRBJ2-3; D gene unclear. V dropped 1 base and J dropped 2 bases, with 17 bases sitting between them. The CDR3 runs to 17 residues. CDR1 is SGHDT, CDR2 YYEEEE, per germline. CDR3 coding DNA: TGTGCCAGCAGCTTGCTTGACTCCAACTCCCACACAGATACGCAGTATTTT. It codes for CASSLLDSNSHTDTQYF. Using reference TRBV5-6 and TRBJ2-3 for the parts outside the CDR3, the full variable domain is DAGVTQSPTHLIKTRGQQVTLRCSPKSGHDTVSWYQQALGQGPQFIFQYYEEEERQRGNFPDRFSGHQFPNYSSELNVNALLLGDSALYLCASSLLDSNSHTDTQYFGPGTRLTVL.

The chain couples TRBV18 to TRBJ1-1, with TRBD1 matching 8 bases. The ends lost 3 bases at V and 6 bases at J; junction bases unmatched: 6. Germline assignment: CDR1 KGHSH and CDR2 LQKENI. CDR3 length: 14 residues. CDR3 sequence (DNA): TGTGCCAGCTCACCTGACAGGGGTGTACCTGAAGCTTTCTTT. As protein: CASSPDRGVPEAFF.

The chain has TRBV19 and TRBJ2-3; TRBD1 agrees at 7 bases. This CDR3 region has 17 residues. Per germline, CDR1 LNHDA and CDR2 SQIVND (reference sequence). The trim removed 3 bases at V and 0 bases at J, leaving 9 bases unmatched. The CDR3: CASSMLGQRPSTDTQYF. For the CDR3, the DNA is TGTGCCAGTAGTATGTTGGGACAGCGTCCTAGCACAGATACGCAGTATTTT.

This chain connects TRBV28 to TRBJ1-5; TRBD1 agrees at 10 bases. Trimming at V came to 2 bases and at J to 7 bases, leaving 5 bases not matched to a gene. In germline, CDR1 is MDHEN, CDR2 SYDVKM. The CDR3 has 15 residues. CDR3 protein: CASSLGQGVGQPQHF. The CDR3 DNA reads TGTGCCAGCAGTTTAGGACAGGGGGTCGGACAGCCCCAGCATTTT.

J is TRBJ2-1 and V is TRBV2; TRBD1 matches at 7 bases. The CDR3 spans 14 residues. The V segment lost 7 bases and the J segment 3 bases; nucleotides outside the gene matches: 6. Germline V lookup: CDR1 SNHLY, CDR2 FYNNEI. As DNA, the CDR3 is TGTGCCAGCACCGTGGCAGGGGGCTACAATGAGCAGTTCTTC. Its protein product is CASTVAGGYNEQFF.

This rearrangement joins TRBV6-6 to TRBJ2-3, with 9 bases lining up with TRBD1. The CDR3 length is 16 residues. Trimming cost V 2 bases and J 1 base; bases outside gene matches: 4. The germline V gene encodes CDR1 MNHNY and CDR2 SVGAGI (reference sequence). As DNA, the CDR3 is TGTGCCAGCAGTTACGGACAGGGGACTGGCACAGATACGCAGTATTTT. Its translation: CASSYGQGTGTDTQYF.

Comment on this clone: Germline and junction disagree at one end, which may indicate a read error. The V gene is TRBV6-1, the J gene TRBJ2-1; 7 bases fit TRBD1. The CDR3 loop spans 19 amino acids. The germline V gene encodes CDR1 MNHNS and CDR2 SASEGT. The CDR3 here is CASTEALWTGILQNNEQFF. DNA of the CDR3: TGTGCCAGCACTGAAGCCCTTTGGACAGGAATTTTACAGAACAATGAGCAGTTCTTC.

The chain combines TRBV6-5 with TRBJ1-6; 7 positions agree with TRBD1. J was trimmed by 8 bases and V by 5 bases; bases with no gene match: 3. CDR1 and CDR2 (germline): MNHEY, SVGAGI. The CDR3 runs 13 residues. CDR3 coding DNA: TGTGCCAGCAGTGGACAGGTGGATTCACCCCTCCACTTT. Protein sequence: CASSGQVDSPLHF.

V is TRBV11-3 and J is TRBJ1-2; TRBD1 might be the D (6 bases). The CDR3 spans 14 residues. Trimming stripped 11 bases from V and 6 bases from J, with 22 bases between. Per the germline V gene, CDR1 is SGHNT and CDR2 is YENEEA. CDR3 nucleotides: TGTGCCTACCAACCCCCCAGGGGCAGGAATGGCTACACCTTC. As protein: CAYQPPRGRNGYTF.

The chain employs TRBV7-8 and TRBJ2-3; 8 nucleotides match TRBD2. The CDR3 totals 15 residues. V was pared by 2 bases and J by 2 bases, with 3 bases of the junction left unmatched. The germline gives CDR1 SGHVS, CDR2 FQNEAQ. CDR3 protein: CASSLRGGHTDTQYF. CDR3 DNA: TGTGCCAGCAGCTTACGGGGGGGACACACAGATACGCAGTATTTT. Full variable domain (remainder filled in from reference TRBV7-8 and TRBJ2-3): GAGVSQSPRYKVAKRGQDVALRCDPISGHVSLFWYQQALGQGPEFLTYFQNEAQLDKSGLPSDRFFAERPEGSVSTLKIQRTQQEDSAVYLCASSLRGGHTDTQYFGPGTRLTVL.

The CDR3 DNA follows: TGTGCCAGCAGCCAAGTTCAGGCCTCCACCGGGGAGCTGTTTTTT. It encodes CASSQVQASTGELFF. This chain connects TRBV4-2 to TRBJ2-2; no definite D call. Trimming pared 1 base from V and 4 bases from J, leaving 10 bases between. The CDR3 is 15 residues long. Germline CDR1 and CDR2: LGHNA and YNFKEQ.

The chain employs TRBV5-1 and TRBJ1-1, with D unclear. The germline CDR1 and CDR2 sequences are SGHRS and YFSETQ. V lost 0 bases and J 4 bases, leaving 4 bases between the germline ends. The CDR3 has 12 residues. CDR3 region: CASSLDLTEAFF. For the CDR3, the DNA is TGCGCCAGCAGCTTGGATCTCACTGAAGCTTTCTTT. The entire variable domain, with the rest obtained from reference TRBV5-1 and TRBJ1-1, is as follows: KAGVTQTPRYLIKTRGQQVTLSCSPISGHRSVSWYQQTPGQGLQFLFEYFSETQRNKGNFPGRFSGRQFSNSRSEMNVSTLELGDSALYLCASSLDLTEAFFGQGTRLTVV.

The chain employs TRBV6-5 and TRBJ2-7; TRBD2 might be the D (7 bases). V lost 0 bases, J lost 2 bases, and 14 bases lay in between. CDR1 MNHEY and CDR2 SVGAGI come from the germline V gene. This CDR3 region has 16 residues. The CDR3 is CASSYSEGGDAYEQYF. CDR3 nucleotide sequence: TGTGCCAGCAGTTACTCTGAAGGGGGGGACGCCTACGAGCAGTACTTC.

V gene TRBV7-9 combines with J gene TRBJ1-3; 7 bases are a match to TRBD1. V lost 5 bases, J lost 4 bases, and 14 bases stayed unmatched. CDR3 length: 17 amino acids. Germline CDR1 is SEHNR and CDR2 is FQNEAQ (reference sequence). CDR3 in DNA: TGTGCCAGCAGCCCCCCTTCAGGGGGTTCTGCCGGAAACACCATATATTTT. It specifies CASSPPSGGSAGNTIYF. The whole variable domain, remainder taken from reference TRBV7-9 and TRBJ1-3, is DTGVSQNPRHKITKRGQNVTFRCDPISEHNRLYWYRQTLGQGPEFLTYFQNEAQLEKSRLLSDRFSAERPKGSFSTLEIQRTEQGDSAMYLCASSPPSGGSAGNTIYFGEGSWLTVV.

CDR3 in amino acids: CASSFGSSNQPQHF. The CDR3 DNA follows: TGTGCCAGCAGTTTTGGCAGTAGCAATCAGCCCCAGCATTTT. The rearrangement uses TRBV27 and TRBJ1-5; D remains unclear. The germline CDR1 and CDR2 sequences are MNHEY and SMNVEV (reference sequence). The CDR3 consists of 14 residues. The V and J ends lost 3 bases and 0 bases respectively, with 6 bases between them.